A selection of T cell receptor beta chains follows, all from one sample in a study of blood T cell repertoires in COVID-19. Method: immunoSEQ multiplex PCR; TCRdb's copy keeps in-frame clones and lacks some. The sample has approximately 380,000 clones; about 89% are singletons. The specimen was PBMCs or T cells enriched from blood (not recorded which). Receptors originate from a woman in her thirties or forties who had been exposed to COVID-19. Each CDR3 is given without its conserved first and last residue. Not every row has a clone size; where given, it reads once, few, many or a size class.

cdr3_aa clone_size v_call
ASSERESLGQPQH . TRBV2
ASSLLGSQETQY . TRBV7-3
ASSLEASLTPGELF . TRBV7-9
ASSEDELAGRRETQY . TRBV6-1
ASSESADYYGYT . TRBV6-1
ASSLSSPGGSPLH . TRBV7-2
SVNTGGATGELF . TRBV29-1
ASSGTSNQPQH . TRBV10-2
ASTSGLSTEAF . TRBV7-9
ASSLVGPGTGVPEQF few TRBV5-1
ASSYKAGSRYEQY few TRBV6-5
ASSSRTGDSPLH . TRBV7-2
ASSHPTGYEQY . TRBV7-8
ASSSPPGNTIY . TRBV11-2
ASSQEKVGDEQF . TRBV4-3
ASNLRDSNTEAF . TRBV7-2
ASSRRLTSGANVLT once TRBV2
ASSQRGGFLSPQH . TRBV7-8
ASSSGQTGNTIY once TRBV5-1
ASSTSDSYEQY . TRBV6-5
ASSHLPGPPYGYT . TRBV14
ASSPSGTGGPNYGYT . TRBV9
ASSFDRGLNQPQH . TRBV27
ASSYLGRDTEAF . TRBV6-2/TRBV6-3
ASRNLGQTGYGYT once TRBV28
ASSPNPQGVPTDTQY . TRBV18
ASSLDRATNTEAF . TRBV5-1
ASSSSGSQY . TRBV7-6
ASSPGGTEAF . TRBV25-1
ASSQEIFGRQETQY . TRBV4-3
ASSQLASSYQETQY . TRBV2
ATSYSGTKRSEQF once TRBV24-1
ASSQDWGGLTRTMWETQY . TRBV14
ASSKGGGPYGYT . TRBV6-5
ASSQIAGTGVNQPQH once TRBV11-2
AWSVSSGRPLH . TRBV30
ASSDGGSGNTIY . TRBV25-1
SASESGGLGYT . TRBV20-1
ASSPPLAESYEQY . TRBV7-9
ASGGTVNSGNTIY . TRBV12-5
ASSRMNTEAF . TRBV6-5
ASSYDRGFTDTQY . TRBV7-2
ATSDPSFGSGRAPGTDTQY . TRBV24-1
ASSQEVGTGASEQY . TRBV4-3
ASARGQLNTEAF . TRBV6-5